This T cell receptor (beta chain) was captured in a study of PD-1 blockade in classical Hodgkin lymphoma. General study results and limits: Before treatment, TCR diversity in newly diagnosed patients was reportedly lower than in healthy donors.

Profiling relied on immunoSEQ multiplex PCR, and the TCRdb table lists in-frame clones only, not all of them. The table records some 39,000 clones, 78% of them present only once. Regarding this clone: The antigen remains undetermined.

The CDR3 is 14 residues long. CDR1 is GTSNPN and CDR2 is SVGIG in the germline V gene (reference sequence). V was pared by 5 bases and J by 4 bases, with 7 bases of the junction left unmatched. Time point specified: cycle 4 day 1 (C4D1), after less than 7 weeks of nivolumab. Every patient was affected by relapse after autologous stem cell transplantation, while exposure to brentuximab vedotin was not uniform. The sample consisted of peripheral blood mononuclear cells (PBMCs), taken before the fourth cycle of nivolumab. This clonotype was obtained from a human donor with classical Hodgkin lymphoma. V gene TRBV30 combines with J gene TRBJ1-3, with 8 bases aligning to TRBD1. CDR3 nucleotide sequence: TGTGCCTGGGACGGGACAGGTGCAGGAAACACCATATATTTT. This encodes CAWDGTGAGNTIYF.